This T cell receptor (beta chain) was captured in a study of OX40 agonist ivuxolimab in advanced cancers. This table comes from immunoSEQ multiplex PCR, and its TCRdb copy is limited to in-frame clones, with some not included. In the table there are tens of thousands of clones, 86% of which are singletons. The CDR3 has 16 residues. The chain employs TRBV21-1 and TRBJ2-4. TRBV21-1 constitutes a pseudogene. This sample comprised CD4+ or CD8+ T cells sorted from blood, obtained in a trial of the OX40 agonist ivuxolimab. The receptor comes from an adult with an advanced solid tumor such as melanoma, head and neck, liver or kidney cancer. CDR3 residues: CASSKNRSSELNIQYF. The CDR3, as DNA: TGTGCCAGCAGCAAAAATAGATCTTCGGAATTGAACATTCAGTACTTC.